The 31 T cell receptor beta chains in this list originate from one sample, sequenced in a study of tumor and adjacent non-tumor tissue in lung cancer. Three rounds of nested PCR, following a modified ARM-PCR protocol, produced the TCRbeta library. MiXCR, applied by TCRdb to the multiplex PCR reads, yields one record per CDR3 protein. The data hold about 43,000 distinct CDR3 sequences, with less than 65% observed a single time. RNA was extracted from bulk tissue without any cell sorting. The normal lung tissue was taken more than 3 cm from the tumor edge. Sample: distant non-tumor lung tissue. All receptors derive from a man in his fifties with non-small cell lung cancer.

Of note for this clonotype: A junction end diverges from the germline sequence, so it may reflect a read error. The chain joins TRBV28 to TRBJ2-1, with D maybe TRBD1 (6 bases). This CDR3 has 19 amino acids. Germline assignment: CDR1 MDHEN and CDR2 SYDVKM. CDR3 sequence reads: CAGSSTFGTQTDSYNEQFF. CDR3 coding DNA: TGTGCCGGCAGTTCAACCTTCGGGACACAGACCGACTCCTACAATGAGCAGTTCTTC.

The sample holds one count of this clonotype. This chain links TRBV7-8 with TRBJ1-5; TRBD1 agrees at 8 bases. This CDR3 has 18 residues. The J segment lost 1 base and the V segment lost 5 bases, leaving 13 bases of the junction unmatched. Germline loops: CDR1 SGHVS, CDR2 FQNEAQ. CDR3 amino acids: CASSHQMLTGASNQPQHF. CDR3 bases: TGTGCCAGCAGCCATCAAATGCTGACAGGGGCAAGCAATCAGCCCCAGCATTTT.

The chain joins TRBV10-3 to TRBJ2-7; tentatively, D is TRBD1 (5 bases). This CDR3 contains 12 residues. Trimming stripped 8 bases from V and 7 bases from J, with 15 bases between. Germline values: CDR1 ENHRY, CDR2 SYGVKD. The CDR3 spells CAIQQVLGEQYF. CDR3 in DNA: TGTGCCATCCAACAGGTCTTGGGTGAGCAGTACTTC.

For this clonotype: A read error may produce the germline difference seen at one junction end. V usage is TRBV10-2 and J usage is TRBJ2-1; no definite D call. Germline CDR1 reads WSHSY; CDR2 reads SAAADI. This CDR3 comprises 11 residues. The CDR3 region is CASSEGHDQFF. The CDR3 region has the DNA TGTGCCAGCAGTGAAGGTCATGATCAGTTCTTC.

As for this clonotype: Relative to the germline gene, one junction end is altered; a read error may explain this. This sequence joins TRBV6-6 and TRBJ2-3; D is unresolved. The CDR3 consists of 15 residues. CDR1 is MNHNY and CDR2 is SVGAGI in the germline V gene (reference sequence). DNA of the CDR3: TGTGCCAACAGTTACGATGGCGGCCGCATAGATACGCAGTATTTT. It codes for CANSYDGGRIDTQYF.

V usage is TRBV30 and J usage is TRBJ2-7, with 7 bases fitting TRBD2. Germline trimming cut 1 base from V and 3 bases from J; bases unmatched to any gene: 12. This CDR3 is built from 16 residues. Per the germline V gene, CDR1 is GTSNPN and CDR2 is SVGIG (reference sequence). This chain's CDR3 is CAWSAGTNGGYYEQYF. CDR3 DNA: TGTGCCTGGAGTGCCGGGACTAACGGGGGTTACTACGAGCAGTACTTC.

Turning to this clonotype: It may be a read error: a sequence one base away is much more abundant. The chain couples TRBV24-1 to TRBJ2-2, with D tentatively TRBD1 (5 bases). CDR1 KGHDR and CDR2 SFDVKD come from the germline V gene. This CDR3 has 15 amino acids. This CDR3 reads CAISDPQGNIGELFF. The CDR3 DNA is TGTGCCATCAGTGATCCGCAGGGTAACATCGGGGAGCTGTTTTTT.

This clonotype is a singleton in its sample. A read error may produce the germline difference seen at one junction end. The genes are TRBV11-2 and TRBJ2-2; TRBD1 agrees at 9 bases. Per the germline V gene, CDR1 is SGHAT and CDR2 is FQNNGV. The CDR3 has 17 amino acids. In DNA, the CDR3 is TGTGCCAGCAGCATAGGGGGACAGGGAGGAGGGGCCGGGGAGCTGTTCTTT. It encodes CASSIGGQGGGAGELFF.

Details on this clonotype: A much larger clone differs by one base, so this may be a read error. This rearrangement joins TRBV28 to TRBJ1-5, with D tentatively TRBD1 (5 bases). CDR1 is MDHEN and CDR2 is SYDVKM in the germline V gene. The CDR3 extends over 13 amino acids. Deletions cut 9 bases from V and 4 bases from J, with 13 bases between. The CDR3 region has the DNA TGTGCCAGGAGAAGACAGCTAAATCAGCCCCAGCATTTT. It is translated as CARRRQLNQPQHF. Using reference TRBV28 and TRBJ1-5 for the parts outside the CDR3, the full variable domain is DVKVTQSSRYLVKRTGEKVFLECVQDMDHENMFWYRQDPGLGLRLIYFSYDVKMKEKGDIPEGYSVSREKKERFSLILESASTNQTSMYLCARRRQLNQPQHFGDGTRLSIL.

This clonotype was found many times. V and J are TRBV7-9 and TRBJ1-5, with D unresolved. Germline V gene sequence: CDR1 SEHNR, CDR2 FQNEAQ (reference sequence). This CDR3 contains 15 residues. The V end lost 5 bases, the J end lost 6 bases, and 17 bases lay between the germline ends. The CDR3 protein is CASSPRPRVRQPQHF. The CDR3 DNA sequence: TGTGCCAGCAGCCCTAGGCCCAGAGTTCGTCAGCCCCAGCATTTT. The full variable domain, with the rest looked up from reference TRBV7-9 and TRBJ1-5, is DTGVSQNPRHKITKRGQNVTFRCDPISEHNRLYWYRQTLGQGPEFLTYFQNEAQLEKSRLLSDRFSAERPKGSFSTLEIQRTEQGDSAMYLCASSPRPRVRQPQHFGDGTRLSIL.

Concerning this clonotype itself: Since no conserved phenylalanine or tryptophan closes the CDR3, a read error is the likely cause. The chain recombines TRBV29-1 with TRBJ2-7; TRBD1 might be the D (6 bases). The V end was cut by 3 bases, the J end by 5 bases, with 14 bases between. CDR1 is SQVTM, CDR2 ANQGSEA, per germline. The CDR3 contains 13 residues. Here the CDR3 reads CSVDEQGGDEQYL. The CDR3 DNA reads TGCAGCGTTGATGAACAGGGTGGGGACGAGCAGTACTTA.

In the case of this clonotype: Since no conserved phenylalanine or tryptophan closes the CDR3, a read error is the likely cause. The chain recombines TRBV29-1 with TRBJ1-1, with D unresolved. The germline V gene has CDR1 SQVTM and CDR2 ANQGSEA. The CDR3 is 12 residues long. Trimming left V 5 bases short and J 11 bases short, with 18 bases between. CDR3 sequence (DNA): TGCAGCGTTCGGGAGGGAGTCGTTGGGGCTTTCCTT. Its protein product is CSVREGVVGAFL.

In regard to this clonotype: A junction end diverges from the germline sequence, so it may reflect a read error. This chain connects TRBV12-3 or TRBV12-4 to TRBJ2-7, with D tentatively TRBD2 (6 bases). This CDR3 is 14 amino acids long. The CDR3 DNA reads TGTGCCAGTAGTCCGGGACTTGAATCCTACGAGAAGTACTTC. Translation: CASSPGLESYEKYF.

Only a few counts were recorded for this clonotype. The chain couples TRBV28 to TRBJ2-7, with D maybe TRBD2 (6 bases). The CDR3 totals 13 residues. Germline values: CDR1 MDHEN, CDR2 SYDVKM. V was clipped by 7 bases and J by 7 bases, with 17 bases between them. Written as DNA, the CDR3 is TGTGCCAGCACCGTCCCGGGGGTCGGGGAGCAGTACTTC. Its translation is CASTVPGVGEQYF.

This clonotype was picked up many times. This chain connects TRBV28 to TRBJ2-5, with 9 bases lining up with TRBD1. J gave up 5 bases and V 4 bases, and 11 bases lay outside the gene matches. Per germline, CDR1 MDHEN and CDR2 SYDVKM. The CDR3 runs 16 residues. The CDR3 loop reads CASSSPQGAFGETQYF. The CDR3 bases are TGTGCCAGCAGTTCCCCACAGGGGGCATTCGGGGAGACCCAGTACTTC. Full variable domain (outside the CDR3, taken from reference TRBV28 and TRBJ2-5): DVKVTQSSRYLVKRTGEKVFLECVQDMDHENMFWYRQDPGLGLRLIYFSYDVKMKEKGDIPEGYSVSREKKERFSLILESASTNQTSMYLCASSSPQGAFGETQYFGPGTRLLVL.

Note on this clonotype: Mismatch with germline at one junction end may stem from a read error. The rearrangement links TRBV29-1 to TRBJ2-2, with 7 bases identical to TRBD2. Germline V gene sequence: CDR1 SQVTM, CDR2 ANQGSEA. CDR3 size: 15 residues. The CDR3 spells CCVDYGGGNTWELFF. CDR3 nucleotide sequence: TGCTGCGTTGATTATGGGGGAGGGAACACCTGGGAGCTATTTTTT.

About this clonotype: Its ends do not fully match the called genes, so a read error is possible. The chain joins TRBV28 to TRBJ2-7, with TRBD1 matching over 9 bases. The CDR3 consists of 13 residues. Germline CDR1 MDHEN, CDR2 SYDVKM. CDR3 loop: CVSSLGTGWSLYF. DNA for the CDR3: TGTGTCAGCAGTTTGGGGACAGGGTGGTCGCTGTACTTC.

This clonotype was counted at least ten times. This rearrangement joins TRBV20-1 to TRBJ2-3; 8 nucleotides line up with TRBD2. CDR1 is DFQATT and CDR2 is SNEGSKA in the germline V gene (reference sequence). The trim removed 5 bases at V and 6 bases at J, leaving 13 bases unmatched. This CDR3 has 15 amino acids. The CDR3 is CSAPGGGVGLDTQYF. The CDR3 DNA sequence: TGCAGTGCTCCGGGGGGGGGCGTGGGATTGGATACGCAGTATTTT.

This clonotype showed up just a few times. A much larger clone is a single base away; this may be a read error. V is TRBV29-1 and J is TRBJ1-1; tentatively, D is TRBD1 (6 bases). The CDR3 runs to 13 residues. From germline, CDR1 is SQVTM and CDR2 ANQGSEA. Trimming took 7 bases from V and 4 from J, leaving 16 bases between them. CDR3 region: CSAMAGAGTEAFF. The CDR3 region has the DNA TGCAGCGCCATGGCAGGGGCGGGCACTGAAGCTTTCTTT.

The V call is TRBV2, the J call TRBJ2-1; 7 bases map to TRBD2. Germline V CDR1 and CDR2: SNHLY, FYNNEI. Losses at the gene ends were 0 bases for V and 13 bases for J; bases not matched to a gene: 12. The CDR3 is 15 amino acids. CDR3 sequence: CASSEATSRMAEQFF. The CDR3 region has the DNA TGTGCCAGCAGTGAAGCGACTAGCAGGATGGCTGAACAGTTCTTC. The full variable domain, completed using reference TRBV2 and TRBJ2-1, is EPEVTQTPSHQVTQMGQEVILRCVPISNHLYFYWYRQILGQKVEFLVSFYNNEISEKSEIFDDQFSVERPDGSNFTLKIRSTKLEDSAMYFCASSEATSRMAEQFFGPGTRLTVL.

This clonotype was found a few times. The chain combines TRBV5-1 with TRBJ2-2; D gene ambiguous. Trimming pared 0 bases from V and 6 bases from J, leaving 6 bases between. Germline V gives CDR1 SGHRS, CDR2 YFSETQ. This CDR3 has 13 amino acids. The CDR3 sequence: CASSLEVSGELFF. The CDR3 DNA reads TGCGCCAGCAGCTTGGAAGTATCCGGGGAGCTGTTTTTT.

The V gene is TRBV6-6, the J gene TRBJ2-1; 8 positions agree with TRBD2. The ends lost 6 bases at V and 9 bases at J; junction bases unmatched: 13. The CDR3 runs 15 residues. Germline CDR1 MNHNY, CDR2 SVGAGI (reference sequence). The CDR3 DNA follows: TGTGCCAGCAGCCCGGGGGGGGTACTTCGGAGTGAGCAGTTCTTC. This gives the protein CASSPGGVLRSEQFF.

The J gene is TRBJ2-2, the V gene TRBV6-5; possible D gene TRBD2, 5 bases. V lost 8 bases, J lost 5 bases, and 15 bases lay in between. CDR3 length: 14 amino acids. The germline CDR1 and CDR2 sequences are MNHEY and SVGAGI. The CDR3 DNA reads as TGTGCCAGCGTGCGGAGACTAAATACCGGGGAGCTGTTTTTT. It translates to CASVRRLNTGELFF.

Notes on this clonotype: The junction and the germline gene differ at one end; a read error may be behind it. The chain carries TRBV29-1 and TRBJ2-7; D is possibly TRBD1 (6 bases). In germline, CDR1 is SQVTM, CDR2 ANQGSEA. The CDR3 contains 15 residues. For the CDR3, the DNA is TGCAGTGTTGTCCACGGGGCAGGGGCTACCTACGAGCTGTACTTC. Amino acid sequence: CSVVHGAGATYELYF.

This clonotype was counted between two and nine times. One base away lies a much larger clone, so this may be a sequencing read error. Without the conserved terminal phenylalanine or tryptophan, this CDR3 likely stems from a read error. The rearrangement uses TRBV29-1 and TRBJ2-4; possible D gene TRBD1, 6 bases. The V end lost 6 bases, the J end lost 6 bases, and 15 bases lay between the germline ends. The CDR3 has 13 residues. In germline, CDR1 is SQVTM, CDR2 ANQGSEA. CDR3 DNA: TGCAGCGTCGCCAGGGGAACCGGAAACATTCAGTACTTA. It encodes CSVARGTGNIQYL.

This clonotype has ten or more counts. This chain uses TRBV30 with TRBJ2-1; 9 bases are a match to TRBD2. Germline CDR1 is GTSNPN and CDR2 is SVGIG (reference sequence). The CDR3 is made up of 15 amino acids. V gave up 3 bases and J gave up 6 bases; unmatched junction bases: 9. CDR3 region: CAWRRRLAATNEQFF. In DNA form, the CDR3 reads TGTGCCTGGAGGCGACGACTAGCGGCAACCAATGAGCAGTTCTTC.

As regards this clonotype: Because the CDR3 is missing its conserved closing phenylalanine or tryptophan, this is likely a read error. The genes are TRBV11-2 and TRBJ2-7; TRBD1 matches at 8 bases. Per the germline V gene, CDR1 is SGHAT and CDR2 is FQNNGV. V shed 7 bases, J shed 2 bases, and the junction held 10 bases outside the gene matches. This CDR3 is 15 amino acids long. CDR3 bases: TGTGCCAGCATCTCAGGGACAGGTAGAGCCTACGAGCAGTACCTC. Translation gives CASISGTGRAYEQYL.

In the case of this clonotype: Germline is not matched at one junction end, which may reflect a read error. The chain has TRBV10-3 and TRBJ2-3; 8 nucleotides align to TRBD2. The germline CDR1 and CDR2 sequences are ENHRY and SYGVKD. There are 15 residues in the CDR3. The CDR3: CAIRGGTSGTDTQYF. CDR3 nucleotide sequence: TGTGCCATCAGGGGCGGCACTAGCGGAACAGATACACAGTATTTT.

V usage is TRBV20-1 and J usage is TRBJ2-1; 13 bases line up with TRBD2. The V and J ends lost 6 bases and 2 bases, in that order; junction bases with no gene match: 7. The CDR3 is 16 amino acids. Germline V gene lookup returns CDR1 DFQATT and CDR2 SNEGSKA (reference sequence). The CDR3 nucleotides are TGCAGTGCGAACGGACTAGCGGGGGTCCCCTACAATGAGCAGTTCTTC. It specifies CSANGLAGVPYNEQFF.

V gene TRBV15 combines with J gene TRBJ2-7; no clear D gene. The germline V gene has CDR1 LNHNV and CDR2 YYDKDF (reference sequence). The CDR3 is 13 residues long. The V end was cut by 0 bases, the J end by 4 bases, with 7 bases between. The CDR3 nucleotides read TGTGCCACCAGCAGAGATCAAGGGTACGAGCAGTACTTC. This codes for CATSRDQGYEQYF.

This clonotype has a single count. Its ends do not fully match the called genes, so a read error is possible. The chain is built from TRBV11-1 and TRBJ2-7; D may be TRBD2 (6 bases). The CDR3 extends over 14 amino acids. CDR1 and CDR2 (germline): SGHAT, FQDESV (reference sequence). This chain's CDR3 is CASSPPAGRGEQCF. CDR3 in DNA: TGTGCCAGCAGCCCACCAGCGGGCAGAGGCGAGCAGTGCTTC.